This T cell receptor (beta chain) was observed in a study of long-term antiretroviral therapy in people with HIV. Researchers ran immunoSEQ v3.0 at survey level. Assay: immunoSEQ multiplex PCR; the TCRdb copy retains only in-frame clones and omits some. The sample comprises about 27,000 clones, approximately 80% of which are singletons, and roughly 9% rests with the top ten. The CDR3 has 15 residues. Germline V gene lookup returns CDR1 LNHDA and CDR2 SQIVND (reference sequence). After removal of 6 bases from V and 7 bases from J, the junction contained 11 bases not matched to a gene. The specimen was unsorted PBMCs, collected 3 years after starting antiretroviral therapy. The source is a man between 35 and 55 years old with HIV. This chain connects TRBV19 to TRBJ1-4; 7 bases are a match to TRBD1. CDR3 DNA sequence: TGTGCCAGTAGCCCAATCAACAGGGGAGGTGAAAAACTGTTTTTT. As protein: CASSPINRGGEKLFF.